This T cell receptor beta chain stems from a study of regulatory T cells in long-lasting Graves disease. Assembly of TCR beta libraries relied on iRepertoire HTBI primers together with Arm-PCR of CDR3 regions. Each CDR3 protein gets one entry after TCRdb re-called the multiplex PCR reads with MiXCR. The sample shows a few hundred thousand distinct CDR3 sequences, approximately 25% of them seen only once. The V gene's germline CDR1 is SGHTA and CDR2 FQGNSA. The CDR3 loop spans 16 amino acids. The V end lost 5 bases, the J end lost 0 bases, and 13 bases lay between the germline ends. This clonotype appeared a single time. Its target is not known. General study results and limits: Possibly, too few samples lowered accuracy. TRBV28, TRBJ1-2 and TRBJ2-5 were segments that persistent disease favored. Reduced TCR diversity was observed in persistent Graves' patients versus newly diagnosed patients.

Stated time point: persistent/refractory GD, antithyroid drugs over 5 years with positive TRAb. Scientists built the TCR library using RNA that was extracted from PBMCs. This chain links TRBV7-2 with TRBJ1-4; D is uncertain. This receptor was taken from a woman aged 40 to 50 with Graves disease. Material: peripheral blood mononuclear cells (PBMCs), obtained when the disease was refractory, from a patient treated with antithyroid drugs. This chain's CDR3 is CASSPHKGTTNEKLFF. The CDR3 DNA is TGTGCCAGCAGCCCCCACAAGGGAACAACTAATGAAAAACTGTTTTTT.